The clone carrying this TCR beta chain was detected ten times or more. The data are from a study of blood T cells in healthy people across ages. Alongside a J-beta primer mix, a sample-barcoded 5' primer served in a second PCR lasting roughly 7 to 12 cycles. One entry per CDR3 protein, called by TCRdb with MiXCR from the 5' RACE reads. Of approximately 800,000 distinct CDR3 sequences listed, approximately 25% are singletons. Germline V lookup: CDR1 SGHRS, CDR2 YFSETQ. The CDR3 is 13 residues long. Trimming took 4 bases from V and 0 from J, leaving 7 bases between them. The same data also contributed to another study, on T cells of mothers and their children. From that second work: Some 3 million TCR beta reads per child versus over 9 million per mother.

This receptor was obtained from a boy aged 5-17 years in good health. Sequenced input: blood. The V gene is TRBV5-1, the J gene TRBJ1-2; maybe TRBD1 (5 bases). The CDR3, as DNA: TGCGCCAGCAGCATGACAGCTAACTATGGCTACACCTTC. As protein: CASSMTANYGYTF.